The 10 T cell receptor beta chains below all came from one sample that was sequenced in a study of a mutant IDH1 vaccine in newly diagnosed glioma. Their target antigens are unknown. TCRdb's table, derived via immunoSEQ multiplex PCR, lists solely in-frame clones and lacks some. The profile covers some 56,000 clones, with around three quarters appearing a single time and 5.3% taken by the ten largest. Time point denoted: week 47, end of study. Topical imiquimod accompanied each vaccine dose, which consisted of 300 ug of mutant IDH1 20-mer peptide. The sample was PBMCs, taken from a glioma patient whose treatment included an IDH1 peptide vaccine. The receptor source for this set is a man in his forties or fifties with glioma.

The rearrangement joins TRBV9 to TRBJ1-2; no reliable D call. V was shortened by 4 bases and J by 7 bases, with 14 bases between the two germline ends. The CDR3 extends over 13 amino acids. CDR1 is SGDLS and CDR2 is YYNGEE in the germline V gene. The CDR3 sequence is CASSFSREGGYTF. CDR3 DNA sequence: TGTGCCAGCAGCTTTTCTAGGGAAGGTGGCTACACCTTC. The entire variable domain, with the rest obtained from reference TRBV9 and TRBJ1-2, is as follows: DSGVTQTPKHLITATGQRVTLRCSPRSGDLSVYWYQQSLDQGLQFLIQYYNGEERAKGNILERFSAQQFPDLHSELNLSSLELGDSALYFCASSFSREGGYTFGSGTRLTVV.

The chain joins TRBV5-1 to TRBJ2-5; 7 bases are a match to TRBD2. This CDR3 is 15 amino acids long. Germline V gene sequence: CDR1 SGHRS, CDR2 YFSETQ. The V and J ends lost 6 bases and 0 bases, in that order; junction bases with no gene match: 8. The CDR3: CASNPAGSYQETQYF. DNA of the CDR3: TGCGCCAGCAACCCAGCGGGGTCCTACCAAGAGACCCAGTACTTC.

J is TRBJ1-5 and V is TRBV30; D might be TRBD1 (5 bases). Germline values: CDR1 GTSNPN, CDR2 SVGIG (reference sequence). The CDR3 is made up of 13 amino acids. Trimming pared 1 base from V and 1 base from J, leaving 5 bases between. The CDR3 sequence: CAWSEGSNQPQHF. The DNA for the CDR3 is TGTGCCTGGAGTGAGGGGAGCAATCAGCCCCAGCATTTT.

This clone came up a few times. The chain employs TRBV18 and TRBJ1-1, with no clear D. The V gene lost 4 bases and the J gene lost 3 bases, with 9 bases spanning the gap. The CDR3 contains 13 residues. Germline lookup yields CDR1 KGHSH and CDR2 LQKENI. This CDR3 is CASSRERDTEAFF. In DNA, the CDR3 is TGTGCCAGCTCACGAGAGAGGGACACTGAAGCTTTCTTT. The variable domain in full, completed from reference TRBV18 and TRBJ1-1, reads NAGVMQNPRHLVRRRGQEARLRCSPMKGHSHVYWYRQLPEEGLKFMVYLQKENIIDESGMPKERFSAEFPKEGPSILRIQQVVRGDSAAYFCASSRERDTEAFFGQGTRLTVV.

A word on this clone: An end of the junction differs from the germline gene, which may be a read error. The chain joins TRBV4-1 to TRBJ2-3; D gene ambiguous. Germline CDR1 MGHRA, CDR2 YSYEKL. CDR3 length: 12 amino acids. The CDR3 sequence is CASSQSRDTQYF. The CDR3 DNA is TGCGCCAGCAGCCAGAGCAGAGATACGCAGTATTTT.

J is TRBJ2-7 and V is TRBV9, with D tentatively TRBD1 (8 bases). Germline assignment: CDR1 SGDLS and CDR2 YYNGEE. This CDR3 has 16 residues. V was shortened by 0 bases and J by 3 bases, with 16 bases between the two germline ends. The CDR3 is CASSVAQGGTGYEQYF. The DNA for the CDR3 is TGTGCCAGCAGCGTAGCCCAGGGGGGGACAGGCTACGAGCAGTACTTC.

This chain connects TRBV5-1 to TRBJ2-6; the D is unclear. V lost 3 bases and J 0 bases, leaving 10 bases between the germline ends. Germline V gene data show CDR1 as SGHRS and CDR2 as YFSETQ. This CDR3 has 16 amino acids. CDR3 coding DNA: TGCGCCAGCAGCTCCACAACATTCTCTGGGGCCAACGTCCTGACTTTC. Translation: CASSSTTFSGANVLTF.

This chain's CDR3 is CASSPRGIQPQHF. CDR3 DNA sequence: TGTGCCAGCAGTCCCAGAGGAATTCAGCCCCAGCATTTT. The chain is built from TRBV6-6 and TRBJ1-5; no clear D. Germline V gives CDR1 MNHNY, CDR2 SVGAGI (reference sequence). V was cut by 5 bases and J by 6 bases, with 11 bases left in between. CDR3 length equals 13 residues.

Here the CDR3 DNA reads TGCGCCAGCAGCTTGACTAGCGGGGGGGCATGGGAGACCCAGTACTTC. The encoded protein is CASSLTSGGAWETQYF. The chain uses TRBV5-1 and TRBJ2-5, with 13 bases lining up with TRBD2. The CDR3 contains 16 residues. CDR1 SGHRS and CDR2 YFSETQ come from the germline V gene. The J segment lost 5 bases and the V segment lost 1 base, leaving 5 bases of the junction unmatched.

This chain joins TRBV27 and TRBJ1-1, with D perhaps TRBD1 (5 bases). The CDR3 runs to 13 residues. CDR1 MNHEY and CDR2 SMNVEV come from the germline V gene (reference sequence). V was cut by 3 bases and J by 4 bases, with 9 bases left in between. The CDR3 nucleotides are TGTGCCAGCAGTTTTGGGGGAGGCACTGAAGCTTTCTTT. Translating gives CASSFGGGTEAFF.